The 25 T cell receptor beta chains reported below all come from one sample, sequenced in a study of early T cells in non-severe SARS-CoV-2 infection. TCRdb itself ran the 5' RACE reads through MiXCR, one entry per CDR3 protein. The sample contains tens of thousands of distinct CDR3 sequences, more than 10% of which appear only once. What was sequenced was whole blood. The receptor source for this set is an adult who was a healthcare worker with PCR-confirmed SARS-CoV-2 infection or an uninfected control (not recorded which).

This clonotype occurred many times. This chain uses TRBV2 with TRBJ2-6; maybe TRBD1 (5 bases). V dropped 11 bases and J dropped 2 bases, with 13 bases sitting between them. From germline, CDR1 is SNHLY and CDR2 FYNNEI. This CDR3 is built from 14 residues. The CDR3 spells CAGKRGAGANVLTF. CDR3 coding DNA: TGTGCCGGCAAAAGGGGTGCTGGGGCCAACGTCCTGACTTTC.

This clonotype has at least ten counts. The rearrangement links TRBV29-1 to TRBJ1-1; TRBD1 is a possible D gene (5 bases). From germline, CDR1 is SQVTM and CDR2 ANQGSEA. Trimming removed 4 bases from V and 7 bases from J, with 10 bases in between. The CDR3 sequence is 11 residues long. The CDR3: CSVAPGLEAFF. The CDR3 DNA follows: TGCAGCGTTGCACCAGGGCTTGAAGCTTTCTTT.

The chain employs TRBV18 and TRBJ2-5; 8 bases are a match to TRBD2. Trimming took 0 bases from V and 0 from J; bases not matched to a gene: 6. Germline V lookup: CDR1 KGHSH, CDR2 LQKENI. This CDR3 spans 17 amino acids. The CDR3 here is CASSPPPGGRDQETQYF. The CDR3 DNA reads as TGTGCCAGCTCACCACCGCCGGGAGGGCGGGACCAAGAGACCCAGTACTTC.

In its sample, this clonotype was seen many times. J is TRBJ1-6 and V is TRBV4-1; 7 bases match TRBD1. Germline assignment: CDR1 MGHRA and CDR2 YSYEKL. Losses at the gene ends were 0 bases for V and 6 bases for J; bases not matched to a gene: 5. The CDR3 contains 16 residues. The CDR3 spells CASSQEHTGVNSPLHF. For the CDR3, the DNA is TGCGCCAGCAGCCAAGAGCACACAGGGGTTAATTCACCCCTCCACTTT.

The chain's CDR3 is CATSASGASQETQYF. The CDR3 DNA follows: TGTGCCACCAGTGCCAGCGGGGCCTCCCAAGAGACCCAGTACTTC. The chain couples TRBV24-1 to TRBJ2-5, with 7 bases identical to TRBD2. The trim removed 5 bases at V and 1 base at J, leaving 6 bases unmatched. The CDR3 totals 15 residues. Germline CDR1 KGHDR, CDR2 SFDVKD.

This clonotype was observed at least ten times. CDR3 in amino acids: CASSRQEDSPLHF. As DNA, the CDR3 is TGTGCCAGCAGCCGACAGGAGGATTCACCCCTCCACTTT. The chain combines TRBV7-2 with TRBJ1-6; TRBD1 might be the D (6 bases). Per germline, CDR1 SGHTA and CDR2 FQGNSA. Trimming took off 5 bases at V and 8 bases at J, with 10 bases between the two ends. The CDR3 sequence is 13 residues long.

There are a few counts of this clonotype. The rearrangement links TRBV6-5 to TRBJ1-4, with D perhaps matching TRBD1 (5 bases). CDR1 and CDR2 from the germline V gene are MNHEY and SVGAGI. The CDR3 sequence is 15 residues long. V lost 8 bases, J lost 0 bases, and 13 bases lay in between. This chain's CDR3 is CASGTAFATNEKLFF. The CDR3 DNA sequence: TGTGCCAGCGGGACCGCTTTTGCAACTAATGAAAAACTGTTTTTT.

A few counts support this clonotype. This chain links TRBV6-6 with TRBJ2-6, with 8 nucleotides matching TRBD2. Germline V CDR1 and CDR2: MNHNY, SVGAGI (reference sequence). This CDR3 comprises 17 residues. Trimming took 5 bases from V and 2 from J; bases not matched to a gene: 8. CDR3 region: CASSRGLGATGANVLTF. The CDR3 region has the DNA TGTGCCAGCAGTAGGGGACTAGGGGCGACTGGGGCCAACGTCCTGACTTTC.

This clonotype was seen ten or more times. V and J are TRBV6-2 or TRBV6-3 and TRBJ2-7, with D uncertain. CDR3 length equals 11 residues. V gave up 6 bases and J gave up 7 bases, with 10 bases separating them. The germline V gene encodes CDR1 MNHEY and CDR2 SVGEGT. The CDR3 DNA reads TGTGCCAGCAGCGCTTCACGGGAGCAGTACTTC. This gives the protein CASSASREQYF.

This clonotype was seen many times. The J gene is TRBJ2-1, the V gene TRBV20-1; D is possibly TRBD2 (5 bases). With 5 bases removed from V and 7 bases from J, the gap between germline ends came to 15 bases. CDR1 is DFQATT, CDR2 SNEGSKA, per germline (reference sequence). The CDR3 has 13 residues. CDR3 nucleotide sequence: TGCAGTGCTCGACGTTTAACGGGGAATGAGCAGTTCTTC. Translation gives CSARRLTGNEQFF.

This clonotype was picked up many times. This chain connects TRBV29-1 to TRBJ1-3; D might be TRBD1 (5 bases). This CDR3 region has 13 residues. V shed 7 bases and J shed 1 base, with 11 bases lying between them. CDR1 and CDR2 from the germline V gene are SQVTM and ANQGSEA. CDR3 protein: CSAGATSGNTIYF. For the CDR3, the DNA is TGCAGCGCCGGGGCGACGTCTGGAAACACCATATATTTT.

This clonotype was found many times. The chain combines TRBV19 with TRBJ1-2, with D perhaps matching TRBD1 (5 bases). The CDR3 extends over 12 amino acids. The V gene lost 6 bases and the J gene lost 2 bases, with 7 bases spanning the gap. Per germline, CDR1 LNHDA and CDR2 SQIVND (reference sequence). CDR3 sequence reads: CASSDRNYGYTF. The CDR3 DNA reads as TGTGCCAGTAGCGACAGAAACTATGGCTACACCTTC.

The chain has TRBV29-1 and TRBJ2-3; TRBD2 aligns across 12 bases. The CDR3 covers 14 residues. The J segment lost 5 bases and the V segment lost 5 bases, leaving 5 bases of the junction unmatched. Germline loops: CDR1 SQVTM, CDR2 ANQGSEA. The CDR3 here is CSVSMTSGRDTQYF. CDR3 coding DNA: TGCAGCGTTAGTATGACTAGCGGGAGAGATACGCAGTATTTT.

The chain employs TRBV5-1 and TRBJ2-7, with TRBD1 identical over 7 bases. This CDR3 comprises 15 residues. Looked up from germline, CDR1 is SGHRS and CDR2 is YFSETQ. Trimming removed 2 bases from V and 2 bases from J; junction bases left unmatched: 7. The DNA of the CDR3 is TGCGCCAGCAGCTTCACCGGGACAGCCCCCTACGAGCAGTACTTC. This gives the protein CASSFTGTAPYEQYF. The full variable domain, rest sourced from reference TRBV5-1 and TRBJ2-7, is KAGVTQTPRYLIKTRGQQVTLSCSPISGHRSVSWYQQTPGQGLQFLFEYFSETQRNKGNFPGRFSGRQFSNSRSEMNVSTLELGDSALYLCASSFTGTAPYEQYFGPGTRLTVT.

This clonotype was counted only a few times. The CDR3 loop reads CASSSTVPATDTQYF. The CDR3 DNA follows: TGTGCCAGCAGTTCCACAGTCCCCGCCACAGATACGCAGTATTTT. V is TRBV28 and J is TRBJ2-3; D gene ambiguous. The CDR3 runs to 15 residues. Trimming left V 4 bases short and J 2 bases short, with 13 bases between. Germline V CDR1 and CDR2: MDHEN, SYDVKM.

The chain has TRBV7-9 and TRBJ1-1; D not resolved. V lost 7 bases and J 1 base, leaving 10 bases between the germline ends. Germline CDR1 SEHNR, CDR2 FQNEAQ (reference sequence). The CDR3 contains 13 residues. The CDR3 spells CASNPDPNTEAFF. The DNA of the CDR3 is TGTGCCAGCAACCCAGACCCGAACACTGAAGCTTTCTTT.

This clonotype was counted at least ten times. The chain joins TRBV7-9 to TRBJ2-1, with TRBD2 matching 10 bases. CDR1 is SEHNR, CDR2 FQNEAQ, per germline (reference sequence). CDR3 length equals 15 residues. J was trimmed by 3 bases and V by 6 bases; bases with no gene match: 5. CDR3 in DNA: TGTGCCAGCAGACCTAGCGGGAGACGCTACAATGAGCAGTTCTTC. Encoded protein: CASRPSGRRYNEQFF.

This clonotype showed up many times. This rearrangement joins TRBV28 to TRBJ2-3, with D unclear. This CDR3 is 15 amino acids long. Trimming shortened V by 7 bases and J by 2 bases, and 16 bases separated the two germline ends. Germline CDR1 MDHEN, CDR2 SYDVKM. The CDR3 DNA is TGTGCCAGCACCATCAACAGCTGGGTCACAGATACGCAGTATTTT. Its protein is CASTINSWVTDTQYF.

This sequence joins TRBV30 and TRBJ1-1, with D possibly being TRBD1 (5 bases). Trimming cost V 0 bases and J 4 bases, with 12 bases left between them. Germline-derived CDR1 and CDR2 are GTSNPN and SVGIG (reference sequence). The CDR3 extends over 14 amino acids. The CDR3 spells CAWSVRQLFTEAFF. Here the CDR3 DNA reads TGTGCCTGGAGTGTACGACAGCTTTTCACTGAAGCTTTCTTT.

The genes are TRBV12-3 or TRBV12-4 and TRBJ2-7, with TRBD2 matching over 9 bases. After removal of 7 bases from V and 0 bases from J, the junction contained 7 bases not matched to a gene. The CDR3 has 15 residues. The CDR3 reads CASTRSGGFSYEQYF. In nucleotides, the CDR3 is TGTGCCAGCACCCGTAGCGGGGGCTTCTCCTACGAGCAGTACTTC.

Worth noting for this clonotype: A much larger clone lies one base from this, so it may be a read error. The chain links TRBV18 to TRBJ2-5, with D tentatively TRBD1 or TRBD2 (5 bases each). The CDR3 contains 13 residues. Germline V gene lookup returns CDR1 KGHSH and CDR2 LQKENI. The CDR3 here is CASSGTNQETHYF. The CDR3 DNA sequence: TGTGCCAGCTCCGGGACCAACCAAGAGACCCATTACTTC.

This clonotype turned up a few times. The chain links TRBV7-6 to TRBJ1-3; D is uncertain. The CDR3 covers 13 residues. CDR1 and CDR2 from the germline V gene are SGHVS and FNYEAQ. V lost 4 bases and J 4 bases, leaving 8 bases between the germline ends. The CDR3 DNA is TGTGCCAGCAGCTCGCAGCACGGAAACACCATATATTTT. Protein product: CASSSQHGNTIYF.

This chain joins TRBV3-1 and TRBJ2-3; D not certain. Looked up from germline, CDR1 is LGHDT and CDR2 is YNNKEL (reference sequence). The CDR3 has 16 amino acids. V was clipped by 3 bases and J by 5 bases, with 18 bases between them. Here the CDR3 reads CASSQTIAPLEDTQYF. The DNA of the CDR3 is TGTGCCAGCAGCCAGACAATAGCCCCTTTAGAAGATACGCAGTATTTT.

There are a few counts of this clonotype. V gene TRBV3-1 combines with J gene TRBJ1-1, with D possibly being TRBD1 (6 bases). This CDR3 has 14 residues. V dropped 4 bases and J dropped 6 bases, with 15 bases sitting between them. Germline V gene data show CDR1 as LGHDT and CDR2 as YNNKEL (reference sequence). The CDR3 DNA follows: TGTGCCAGCAGCCCCTCCGGGGGGCACGCTGAAGCTTTCTTT. Translated, it gives CASSPSGGHAEAFF.

The chain joins TRBV5-4 to TRBJ2-6, with D uncertain. This CDR3 spans 14 amino acids. The V gene's germline CDR1 is SGHNT and CDR2 YYREEE (reference sequence). The V end was cut by 1 base, the J end by 2 bases, with 4 bases between. The CDR3 DNA reads as TGTGCCAGCAGCTTGTTCGCTGGGGCCAACGTCCTGACTTTC. Translated, it gives CASSLFAGANVLTF.